This T cell receptor (beta chain) derives from a study of early T cells in non-severe SARS-CoV-2 infection (dated by TCRdb to the early 2020s). About the study as a whole: Bulk RNA from unsorted whole blood was used for TCR sequencing, so alpha and beta chains could not be paired. Study-wide findings and limitations: VDJdb matching was skewed toward anti-spike CD8 responses, so virus-specific expansions were likely underestimated and private and CD4 specificities were missed.

The CDR3 measures 14 amino acids from cysteine to phenylalanine. Only CDR3 DNA remains: 42 bases, in frame from the first base. The V and J ends are trimmed by 3 bases and 1 base, leaving 7 bases between them. According to the germline V gene (reference sequence), CDR1 reads LNHDA and CDR2 reads SQIVND. As regards this clonotype: Its binding antigen is unknown. No per-base quality is available; no much larger clone lies one base away.

This was a case-control study nested in a cohort of healthcare workers in London, UK, who had nasopharyngeal swab PCR tests and blood samples taken every week. Between 23 and 31 March 2020, the week of the UK lockdown, healthcare workers were enrolled and then followed up weekly for as long as 16 weeks. The library was made by 5' RACE. The listed sequencing device is NextSeq 500. Unique molecular identifiers were attached to individual cDNA molecules in the TCR library protocol so that sequencing error and PCR bias could be corrected. Both TCR alpha and beta chains were sequenced, and tight co-correlation was observed between alpha and beta sequence abundances in each sample. In the source study's methods: Decombinator V4 was used to perform V gene, J gene and CDR3 annotation of TCR sequences. TCRs were defined as expanded if a significant change between any two time points was detected under a Poisson model with p below 0.0001. Abundances of TCRs were expressed as counts per million after normalisation to the total number of TCRs sequenced in each sample. MAIT TCRs were defined by TRAV1-2 paired with TRAJ12, TRAJ20 or TRAJ33, and iNKT TCRs by TRAV10 paired with TRAJ18. A search of VDJdb, accessed on 1 November 2021, was run for TCRs annotated to CMV, EBV and SARS-CoV-2, with TCRs annotated for multiple antigens excluded. In-frame beta chains were kept once TCRdb had trimmed the public reads at Q25 with fastp and called clones with MiXCR. Records with the same CDR3 protein are collapsed into one entry carrying the most frequent genes and DNA. The authors' filters were not applied to this entry. For this sample the table gives about 47,000 distinct CDR3 sequences, of which about 11% were detected only once. Of the sample, roughly an eighth falls within the top ten clones.

The source material was whole blood. The receptor was derived from an adult who was a healthcare worker with PCR-confirmed SARS-CoV-2 infection or an uninfected control (not recorded which). The V and J genes are TRBV19 and TRBJ2-1; the D gene identity is not certain. The DNA is as follows: TGTGCCAGTAGTATGAGTTATTCCTACAATGAGCAGTTCTTC. Translated, this is CASSMSYSYNEQFF.